This T cell receptor (beta chain) emerged from a study of blood T cell repertoires in COVID-19. On the study more broadly: Specimens from acute and convalescent COVID-19 originated in the United States, Italy and Spain.

Trimming took 10 bases from V and 3 from J; bases not matched to a gene: 6. From germline, CDR1 is LNHDA and CDR2 SQIVND (reference sequence). This CDR3 spans 13 amino acids. How the authors handled the data: Reference gene primer amplification gave nucleated cell count estimates. Profiling relied on immunoSEQ multiplex PCR, and the TCRdb table lists in-frame clones only, not all of them. Clone size and the V and J calls come from that table; the DNA yielded D and trimming. The sample holds about 43,000 clones; less than 90% are singletons and the top ten take around 9.8%. The sequenced material came from peripheral blood. This chain connects TRBV19 to TRBJ2-4; TRBD1 agrees at 7 bases. The clonotype comes from a human donor in a cohort sampled during active COVID-19. DNA of the CDR3: TGTGCCACTTCTGGGGACAGCAAAAACATTCAGTACTTC. It codes for CATSGDSKNIQYF.